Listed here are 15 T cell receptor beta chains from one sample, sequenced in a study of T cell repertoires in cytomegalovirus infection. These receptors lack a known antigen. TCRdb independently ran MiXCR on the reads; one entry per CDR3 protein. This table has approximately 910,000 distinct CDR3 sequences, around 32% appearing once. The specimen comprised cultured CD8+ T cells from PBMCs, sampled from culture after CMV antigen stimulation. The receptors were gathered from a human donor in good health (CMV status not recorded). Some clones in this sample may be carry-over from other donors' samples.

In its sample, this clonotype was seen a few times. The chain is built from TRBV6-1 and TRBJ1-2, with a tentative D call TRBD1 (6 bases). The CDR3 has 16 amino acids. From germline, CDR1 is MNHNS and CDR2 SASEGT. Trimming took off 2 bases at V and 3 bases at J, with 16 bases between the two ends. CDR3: CASSERLKGTHYGYTF. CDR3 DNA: TGTGCCAGCAGTGAAAGGTTGAAGGGGACACACTATGGCTACACCTTC.

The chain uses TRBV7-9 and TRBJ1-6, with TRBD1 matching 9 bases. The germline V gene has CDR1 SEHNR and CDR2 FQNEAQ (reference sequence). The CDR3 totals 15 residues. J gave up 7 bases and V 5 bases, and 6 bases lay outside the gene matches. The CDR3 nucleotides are TGTGCCAGCAGCCCTCCTGACAGGGGGAATTCACCCCTCCACTTT. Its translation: CASSPPDRGNSPLHF.

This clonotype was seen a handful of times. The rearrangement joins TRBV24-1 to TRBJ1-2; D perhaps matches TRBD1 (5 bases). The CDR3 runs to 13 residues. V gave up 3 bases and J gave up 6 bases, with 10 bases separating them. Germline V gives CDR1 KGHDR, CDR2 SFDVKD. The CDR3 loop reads CATSDPRGDGYTF. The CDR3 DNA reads TGTGCCACCAGTGATCCAAGGGGCGATGGCTACACCTTC.

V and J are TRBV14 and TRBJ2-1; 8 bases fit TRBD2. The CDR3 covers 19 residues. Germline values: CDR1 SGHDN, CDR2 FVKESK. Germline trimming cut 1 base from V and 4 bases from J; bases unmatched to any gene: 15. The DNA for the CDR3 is TGTGCCAGCAGCCAAGGAATCGAGCGAGCGGGGGAGTATTACAATGAGCAGTTCTTC. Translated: CASSQGIERAGEYYNEQFF. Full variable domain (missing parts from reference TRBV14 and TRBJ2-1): EAGVTQFPSHSVIEKGQTVTLRCDPISGHDNLYWYRRVMGKEIKFLLHFVKESKQDESGMPNNRFLAERTGGTYSTLKVQPAELEDSGVYFCASSQGIERAGEYYNEQFFGPGTRLTVL.

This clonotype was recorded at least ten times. The CDR3 DNA reads TGTGCCAGTAGTATCCCCGGGACAGGAATCCAAGAGACCCAGTACTTC. Translated, it gives CASSIPGTGIQETQYF. V gene TRBV19 combines with J gene TRBJ2-5, with 8 bases matching TRBD1. The CDR3 covers 16 residues. CDR1 and CDR2 (germline): LNHDA, SQIVND (reference sequence). Trimming cost V 3 bases and J 1 base; bases outside gene matches: 7. The entire variable domain, with the rest obtained from reference TRBV19 and TRBJ2-5, is as follows: DGGITQSPKYLFRKEGQNVTLSCEQNLNHDAMYWYRQDPGQGLRLIYYSQIVNDFQKGDIAEGYSVSREKKESFPLTVTSAQKNPTAFYLCASSIPGTGIQETQYFGPGTRLLVL.

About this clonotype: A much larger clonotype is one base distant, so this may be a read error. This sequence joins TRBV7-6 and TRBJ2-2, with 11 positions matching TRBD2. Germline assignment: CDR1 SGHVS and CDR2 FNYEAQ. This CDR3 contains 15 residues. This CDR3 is CACSKLAGATGELFF. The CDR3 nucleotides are TGTGCCTGCAGCAAACTAGCGGGGGCTACCGGGGAGCTGTTTTTT. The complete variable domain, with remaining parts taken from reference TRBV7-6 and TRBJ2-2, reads GAGVSQSPRYKVTKRGQDVALRCDPISGHVSLYWYRQALGQGPEFLTYFNYEAQQDKSGLPNDRFSAERPEGSISTLTIQRTEQRDSAMYRCACSKLAGATGELFFGEGSRLTVL.

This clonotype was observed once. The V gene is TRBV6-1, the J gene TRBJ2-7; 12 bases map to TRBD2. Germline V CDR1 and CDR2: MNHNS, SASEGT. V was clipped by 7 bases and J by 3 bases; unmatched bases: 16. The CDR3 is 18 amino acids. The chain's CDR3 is CASTLTGLAGGYVYEQYV. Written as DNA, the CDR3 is TGTGCCAGCACTCTTACAGGGCTAGCGGGGGGGTATGTCTACGAGCAGTACGTC.

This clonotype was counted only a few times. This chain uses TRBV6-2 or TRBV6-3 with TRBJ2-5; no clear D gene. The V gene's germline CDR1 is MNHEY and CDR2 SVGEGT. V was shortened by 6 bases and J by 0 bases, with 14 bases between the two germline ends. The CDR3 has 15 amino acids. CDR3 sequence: CASRDPSQYQETQYF. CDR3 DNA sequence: TGTGCCAGCAGAGACCCTTCCCAGTACCAAGAGACCCAGTACTTC.

The CDR3 DNA reads as TGTGCCAGCAGTTCCGGGGACGTAATGGATGAAAAACTGTTTTTT. Residues: CASSSGDVMDEKLFF. This rearrangement joins TRBV6-8 to TRBJ1-4; a weak D match, TRBD1 (5 bases). The CDR3 extends over 15 amino acids. Germline CDR1 reads MNHGY; CDR2 reads SAAAGT. V gave up 4 bases and J gave up 6 bases, with 15 bases separating them.

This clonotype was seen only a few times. This chain's CDR3 is CASSGGQFYEQYF. The CDR3 coding sequence is TGTGCCAGCAGCGGGGGACAGTTCTACGAGCAGTACTTC. The chain uses TRBV6-5 and TRBJ2-7; TRBD1 is a possible D gene (7 bases). The germline V gene encodes CDR1 MNHEY and CDR2 SVGAGI. Trimming took 6 bases from V and 3 from J, leaving 12 bases between them. The CDR3 covers 13 residues.

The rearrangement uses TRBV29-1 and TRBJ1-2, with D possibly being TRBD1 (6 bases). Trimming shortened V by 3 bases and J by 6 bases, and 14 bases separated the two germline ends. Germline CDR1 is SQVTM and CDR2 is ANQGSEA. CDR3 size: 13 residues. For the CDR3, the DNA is TGCAGCGTTGAGGCGGGGGCTCCCGATGGCTACACCTTC. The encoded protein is CSVEAGAPDGYTF.

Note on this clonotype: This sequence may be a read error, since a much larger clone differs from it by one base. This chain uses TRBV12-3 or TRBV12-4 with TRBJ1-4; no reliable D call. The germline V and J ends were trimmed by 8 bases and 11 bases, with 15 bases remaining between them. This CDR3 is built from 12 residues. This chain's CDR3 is CASGPSRQKLFF. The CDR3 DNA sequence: TGTGCCAGCGGTCCTTCGAGGCAGAAACTGTTTTTT.

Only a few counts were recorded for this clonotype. CDR3 DNA: TGCAGTGCTAGAGATCGGGACAGTCCTGAAAAACTGTTTTTT. This translates into CSARDRDSPEKLFF. The chain joins TRBV20-1 to TRBJ1-4; TRBD1 aligns across 7 bases. The germline CDR1 and CDR2 sequences are DFQATT and SNEGSKA (reference sequence). The junction had 5 bases not matched to a gene; V was cut back by 0 bases and J by 7 bases. The CDR3 contains 14 residues.

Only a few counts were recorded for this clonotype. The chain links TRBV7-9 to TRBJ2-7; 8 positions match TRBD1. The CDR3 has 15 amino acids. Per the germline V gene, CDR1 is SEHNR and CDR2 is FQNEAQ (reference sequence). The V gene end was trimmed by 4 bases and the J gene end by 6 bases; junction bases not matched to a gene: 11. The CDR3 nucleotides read TGTGCCAGCAGCTACCCAGACAGGGGATGGCTCGAGCAGTACTTC. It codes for CASSYPDRGWLEQYF.

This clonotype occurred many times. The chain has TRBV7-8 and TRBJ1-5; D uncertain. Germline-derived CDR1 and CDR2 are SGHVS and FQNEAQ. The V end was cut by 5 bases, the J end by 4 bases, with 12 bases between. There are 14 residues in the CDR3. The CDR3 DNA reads TGTGCCAGCAGCGAGTTGACGGGTAATCAGCCCCAGCATTTT. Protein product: CASSELTGNQPQHF.